Listed below are T cell receptor beta chains from one sample, sequenced in a study of blood T cell repertoires in COVID-19. Sequencing was performed with immunoSEQ multiplex PCR; in TCRdb, only in-frame clones are kept and a portion is missing. The sample yields about 74,000 clones, about 86% seen once. Material: peripheral blood. These receptors came from a woman aged 80 or over with active or convalescent COVID-19. Each CDR3 is given with its conserved first and last residue. A D gene is named only where the DNA matches it firmly. Clone size is given for some rows only: seen once, a few or many times, or a class if the clone is expanded.

cdr3_length	v_call	clone_size	d_call	j_call	cdr3_aa	cdr3_nt
17	TRBV9	few	.	TRBJ2-3	CASSPSYRKDVADTQYF	TGTGCCAGCAGCCCCTCCTACAGGAAGGACGTGGCAGATACGCAGTATTTT
15	TRBV9	.	.	TRBJ1-2	CASSSRRGENYGYTF	TGTGCCAGCAGCTCCCGGCGGGGGGAAAACTATGGCTACACCTTC
14	TRBV2	.	.	TRBJ2-5	CASSVTGPPETQYF	TGTGCCAGCAGTGTCACAGGTCCTCCGGAGACCCAGTACTTC
15	TRBV6-2/TRBV6-3	.	.	TRBJ1-5	CASSYSRNGILPQHF	TGTGCCAGCAGTTACTCGAGAAACGGGATCCTGCCCCAGCATTTT
16	TRBV5-6	.	TRBD2	TRBJ2-7	CASSRPIAGMLREQYF	TGTGCCAGCAGCCGCCCAATAGCGGGAATGTTACGCGAGCAGTACTTC
14	TRBV14	.	TRBD1	TRBJ1-2	CASSLPTGVHGYTF	TGTGCCAGCAGCCTCCCGACAGGGGTTCATGGCTACACCTTC
12	TRBV4-3	.	.	TRBJ2-1	CASSQEAGFLFF	TGCGCCAGCAGCCAAGAAGCGGGTTTTCTGTTCTTC
15	TRBV10-3	.	.	TRBJ2-7	CAISEVTGQIDEQYF	TGTGCCATCAGTGAGGTTACAGGGCAGATTGACGAGCAGTACTTC
14	TRBV5-1	.	TRBD1	TRBJ1-1	CASSPQGVSTEAFF	TGCGCCAGCAGCCCGCAGGGGGTGAGCACTGAAGCTTTCTTT
13	TRBV15	.	.	TRBJ2-1	CATSSGRRNEQFF	TGTGCCACCAGCAGCGGGAGACGCAATGAGCAGTTCTTC
17	TRBV5-1	.	TRBD1	TRBJ2-5	CASSFFRTGTQQETQYF	TGCGCCAGCAGCTTTTTCCGGACAGGGACCCAACAAGAGACCCAGTACTTC
14	TRBV15	.	.	TRBJ2-3	CATSRGQITDTQYF	TGTGCCACCAGCAGAGGGCAGATCACAGATACGCAGTATTTT
15	TRBV5-4	.	TRBD1	TRBJ2-7	CASSSYRGPAYEQYF	TGTGCCAGCAGCTCCTACAGGGGGCCAGCCTACGAGCAGTACTTC
15	TRBV2	.	TRBD1	TRBJ2-2	CASSQTGGDTGELFF	TGTGCCAGCAGTCAAACAGGGGGCGATACCGGGGAGCTGTTTTTT